The 20 T cell receptor beta chains presented below share a single source sample, sequenced in a study of cytomegalovirus exposure and HLA in healthy donors. Generated by immunoSEQ multiplex PCR, the TCRdb table keeps only in-frame clones and is missing some. The table includes under 50,000 clones, 94% detected once. Sample: PBMCs. These receptors came from a young woman in good health and CMV-seropositive.

The rearrangement uses TRBV27 and TRBJ2-1; TRBD2 matches at 7 bases. This CDR3 contains 18 residues. V lost 8 bases, J lost 6 bases, and 22 bases stayed unmatched. Germline CDR1 is MNHEY and CDR2 is SMNVEV (reference sequence). CDR3 coding DNA: TGTGCCAGCGGTCTTAGGGCCCCAAGCCGGGACTACTCCAATGAGCAGTTCTTC. Translated: CASGLRAPSRDYSNEQFF.

The J gene is TRBJ2-7, the V gene TRBV19, with TRBD1 identical over 10 bases. The V gene's germline CDR1 is LNHDA and CDR2 SQIVND (reference sequence). The CDR3 spans 14 residues. Trimming at V came to 8 bases and at J to 4 bases, leaving 8 bases not matched to a gene. CDR3 protein: CASLGGTGVYEQYF. The CDR3 DNA reads as TGTGCCAGTTTGGGCGGGACAGGGGTATACGAGCAGTACTTC.

The rearrangement uses TRBV5-5 and TRBJ2-7, with a tentative D call TRBD2 (5 bases). CDR3 length: 15 amino acids. Germline values: CDR1 SGHKS, CDR2 YYEKEE (reference sequence). Trimming shortened V by 9 bases and J by 7 bases, and 26 bases separated the two germline ends. CDR3: CAKRRCLANNLEQYF. The CDR3 coding sequence is TGTGCCAAAAGAAGGTGTCTAGCAAATAATTTAGAGCAGTACTTC.

The chain is built from TRBV7-2 and TRBJ1-2, with D possibly matching TRBD1 (6 bases). The CDR3 covers 12 residues. The germline V gene has CDR1 SGHTA and CDR2 FQGNSA. The germline V and J ends were trimmed by 3 bases and 10 bases, with 12 bases remaining between them. The CDR3 bases are TGTGCCAGCAGCTTCAGGGGACGTGACTACACCTTC. This translates into CASSFRGRDYTF.

V usage is TRBV27 and J usage is TRBJ1-1, with D perhaps matching TRBD1 (5 bases). The CDR3 is 15 amino acids. CDR1 is MNHEY and CDR2 is SMNVEV in the germline V gene (reference sequence). Trimming pared 2 bases from V and 0 bases from J, leaving 10 bases between. The CDR3 region is CASSLGAVLNTEAFF. The CDR3 DNA follows: TGTGCCAGCAGTTTAGGGGCAGTTTTGAACACTGAAGCTTTCTTT.

The chain links TRBV5-4 to TRBJ1-4, with D possibly being TRBD1 (6 bases). V was cut by 4 bases and J by 3 bases, with 13 bases left in between. CDR3 size: 15 residues. Germline CDR1 and CDR2: SGHNT and YYREEE (reference sequence). CDR3 DNA: TGTGCCAGCAGCGCCGGACAGAATTCTAATGAAAAACTGTTTTTT. It translates to CASSAGQNSNEKLFF.

V is TRBV30 and J is TRBJ1-1, with D unclear. Germline V gene sequence: CDR1 GTSNPN, CDR2 SVGIG (reference sequence). CDR3 length: 13 residues. The V gene lost 4 bases and the J gene lost 1 base, with 10 bases spanning the gap. The chain's CDR3 is CAWIIRGNTEAFF. The CDR3 DNA follows: TGTGCCTGGATCATACGGGGGAACACTGAAGCTTTCTTT.

The chain joins TRBV5-6 to TRBJ2-7, with TRBD1 matching over 7 bases. In germline, CDR1 is SGHDT, CDR2 YYEEEE. Losses at the gene ends were 7 bases for V and 2 bases for J; bases not matched to a gene: 9. This CDR3 has 14 residues. The CDR3 here is CASRRTGGTYEQYF. The CDR3, as DNA: TGTGCCAGCCGTCGGACAGGAGGTACCTACGAGCAGTACTTC.

The chain employs TRBV7-2 and TRBJ2-2, with 12 bases aligning to TRBD2. This CDR3 is 16 amino acids long. Germline trimming cut 4 bases from V and 7 bases from J; bases unmatched to any gene: 7. Germline V CDR1 and CDR2: SGHTA, FQGNSA. CDR3 residues: CASSSQLAGGFGELFF. In DNA form, the CDR3 reads TGTGCCAGCAGCTCCCAACTAGCGGGGGGATTCGGGGAGCTGTTTTTT.

The chain couples TRBV10-1 to TRBJ2-3; 15 bases map to TRBD2. This CDR3 spans 19 amino acids. From germline, CDR1 is WNHNN and CDR2 SYGVQD (reference sequence). Losses at the gene ends were 6 bases for V and 0 bases for J; bases not matched to a gene: 10. The CDR3 here is CASSRGTSGRTFSTDTQYF. CDR3 DNA sequence: TGCGCCAGCAGCCGCGGGACTAGCGGGAGGACTTTTAGCACAGATACGCAGTATTTT.

The chain has TRBV9 and TRBJ2-7; no firm D call. CDR1 SGDLS and CDR2 YYNGEE come from the germline V gene. The CDR3 runs 14 residues. V dropped 0 bases and J dropped 2 bases, with 9 bases sitting between them. CDR3: CASSVGVNAYEQYF. The CDR3 DNA reads TGTGCCAGCAGCGTAGGCGTAAACGCCTACGAGCAGTACTTC.

The rearrangement links TRBV27 to TRBJ2-7; D not resolved. Germline V gene lookup returns CDR1 MNHEY and CDR2 SMNVEV (reference sequence). V lost 4 bases and J 0 bases, leaving 7 bases between the germline ends. The CDR3 extends over 13 amino acids. The CDR3 protein is CASSSLSSYEQYF. The CDR3 DNA reads TGTGCCAGCAGTTCCCTCAGCTCCTACGAGCAGTACTTC.

This CDR3 reads CASSQKRSLMGTQFYEQYF. The DNA of the CDR3 is TGTGCCAGCAGCCAAAAGAGGAGTTTGATGGGTACCCAATTCTACGAGCAGTACTTC. J is TRBJ2-7 and V is TRBV14; no clear D. The germline V and J ends were trimmed by 2 bases and 3 bases, with 26 bases remaining between them. This CDR3 is built from 19 residues. Per germline, CDR1 SGHDN and CDR2 FVKESK. Combining the CDR3 with reference TRBV14 and TRBJ2-7 gives the whole variable domain EAGVTQFPSHSVIEKGQTVTLRCDPISGHDNLYWYRRVMGKEIKFLLHFVKESKQDESGMPNNRFLAERTGGTYSTLKVQPAELEDSGVYFCASSQKRSLMGTQFYEQYFGPGTRLTVT.

This clone was detected once. The CDR3: CASSSRARSNQPQHF. Here the CDR3 DNA reads TGTGCCAGCAGTTCGAGGGCAAGAAGCAATCAGCCCCAGCATTTT. V usage is TRBV27 and J usage is TRBJ1-5; no firm D call. The V end lost 4 bases, the J end lost 1 base, and 11 bases lay between the germline ends. This CDR3 region has 15 residues. Germline values: CDR1 MNHEY, CDR2 SMNVEV (reference sequence).

The J gene is TRBJ1-6, the V gene TRBV9; possibly TRBD1 for D (5 bases). This CDR3 is 15 amino acids long. V lost 6 bases, J lost 2 bases, and 12 bases lay in between. The germline gives CDR1 SGDLS, CDR2 YYNGEE. The CDR3 nucleotides read TGTGCCAGCACCCTGGGGGGAACCTATAATTCACCCCTCCACTTT. This encodes CASTLGGTYNSPLHF.

CDR3 DNA: TGTGCCAGCAGTTCCCCCACCGGGACAGGGGGGGTCTTCCTATACAATGAGCAGTTCTTC. This sequence encodes CASSSPTGTGGVFLYNEQFF. The chain has TRBV28 and TRBJ2-1; 11 nucleotides match TRBD1. Germline loops: CDR1 MDHEN, CDR2 SYDVKM. The CDR3 sequence is 20 residues long. The trim removed 4 bases at V and 4 bases at J, leaving 18 bases unmatched. Combining the CDR3 with reference TRBV28 and TRBJ2-1 gives the whole variable domain DVKVTQSSRYLVKRTGEKVFLECVQDMDHENMFWYRQDPGLGLRLIYFSYDVKMKEKGDIPEGYSVSREKKERFSLILESASTNQTSMYLCASSSPTGTGGVFLYNEQFFGPGTRLTVL.

This chain joins TRBV14 and TRBJ2-1, with 7 bases lining up with TRBD2. Germline CDR1 is SGHDN and CDR2 is FVKESK. The CDR3 totals 15 residues. V trimming: 4 bases; J trimming: 5 bases; junction bases outside the gene matches: 8. The chain's CDR3 is CASSRPGTIHNEQFF. The CDR3 DNA is TGTGCCAGCAGCCGACCCGGGACTATACACAATGAGCAGTTCTTC.

V usage is TRBV9 and J usage is TRBJ2-7, with D possibly matching TRBD2 (5 bases). The CDR3 has 17 residues. V lost 0 bases, J lost 0 bases, and 16 bases lay in between. Germline V gives CDR1 SGDLS, CDR2 YYNGEE. For the CDR3, the DNA is TGTGCCAGCAGCGTAGATGGGAGCCCCCGCAGCTCCTACGAGCAGTACTTC. It yields the protein CASSVDGSPRSSYEQYF.

The chain couples TRBV11-2 to TRBJ2-7; tentative D call: TRBD2 (6 bases). With 5 bases removed from V and 6 bases from J, the gap between germline ends came to 11 bases. CDR1 SGHAT and CDR2 FQNNGV come from the germline V gene. The CDR3 length is 12 residues. The CDR3 here is CASSPGGFEQYF. In DNA form, the CDR3 reads TGTGCCAGCAGCCCCGGAGGGTTCGAGCAGTACTTC. Full variable domain (remainder filled in from reference TRBV11-2 and TRBJ2-7): EAGVAQSPRYKIIEKRQSVAFWCNPISGHATLYWYQQILGQGPKLLIQFQNNGVVDDSQLPKDRFSAERLKGVDSTLKIQPAKLEDSAVYLCASSPGGFEQYFGPGTRLTVT.

The chain employs TRBV30 and TRBJ1-2, with 7 positions matching TRBD1. The CDR3 contains 15 residues. Germline lookup yields CDR1 GTSNPN and CDR2 SVGIG (reference sequence). J gave up 8 bases and V 5 bases, and 17 bases lay outside the gene matches. CDR3 DNA sequence: TGTGCCTGGGTCACTCCGGGACAGTCCCATTTGGGCTACACCTTC. Translating gives CAWVTPGQSHLGYTF. The full variable domain, in which reference TRBV30 and TRBJ1-2 provide the parts outside the CDR3, is SQTIHQWPATLVQPVGSPLSLECTVEGTSNPNLYWYRQAAGRGLQLLFYSVGIGQISSEVPQNLSASRPQDRQFILSSKKLLLSDSGFYLCAWVTPGQSHLGYTFGSGTRLTVV.